This T cell receptor (beta chain) emerged from a study of shared clonotypes between healthy human individuals. Study details: CD4 naive cells filled three plates per donor, CD4 memory three, CD8 naive two and CD8 memory one. Points from the study as a whole: Only blood was sampled; tissue repertoires likely differ.

Germline V gene data show CDR1 as SNHLY and CDR2 as FYNNEI. This CDR3 is 14 amino acids long. Between the trimmed V and J ends, which lost 7 bases and 4 bases, there was a span of 14 bases. Naive CD8 cells comprised CD45RO-negative, CCR7-positively selected cells, excluding terminally differentiated effector memory CD45RA+ cells. On this clone itself: Its specificity is unknown.

As originally analysed: Without quality scores, immunoSEQ junctional reads could not be filtered like full-length reads. The table came from immunoSEQ multiplex PCR; TCRdb's copy has only in-frame clones and leaves some out. V and J calls plus clone size are reproduced from that table; the DNA served to infer D and trimming. The data show around 2.1 million clones, more than 85% seen once. The sequence was obtained from a man younger than 35 in good health. Some clones in this sample may be carry-over from other donors' samples. The chain combines TRBV2 with TRBJ1-5, with a weak D call TRBD1 (6 bases). The sample comprised naive CD8+ T cells from PBMCs. Here the CDR3 reads CASKGGTLNQPQHF. DNA of the CDR3: TGTGCCAGCAAGGGGGGGACGTTAAATCAGCCCCAGCATTTT.